Below are 2 T cell receptor beta chains sequenced from a single sample in a study of OX40 agonist ivuxolimab in advanced cancers. Libraries were prepared by immunoSEQ multiplex PCR; TCRdb keeps only in-frame clonotypes and omits some of them. Among tens of thousands of clones listed, around 86% were seen once. The starting material was CD4+ or CD8+ T cells sorted from blood, obtained in a trial of the OX40 agonist ivuxolimab. The receptor source for this set is an adult with an advanced solid tumor such as melanoma, head and neck, liver or kidney cancer.

This sequence joins TRBV5-1 and TRBJ2-7; 8 bases are shared with TRBD1. Unmatched junction bases numbered 5, after V lost 4 bases and J lost 5 bases. Per germline, CDR1 SGHRS and CDR2 YFSETQ. CDR3 size: 13 residues. The chain's CDR3 is CASSRGQEDEQYF. In DNA form, the CDR3 reads TGCGCCAGCAGCAGGGGACAGGAAGACGAGCAGTACTTC.

This chain connects TRBV28 to TRBJ1-1, with 7 positions matching TRBD1. The CDR3 totals 13 residues. Trimming removed 11 bases from V and 3 bases from J; junction bases left unmatched: 9. Germline V lookup: CDR1 MDHEN, CDR2 SYDVKM. CDR3 in DNA: TGTGCCCACAGGGGCACCCGAGACACTGAAGCTTTCTTT. As protein: CAHRGTRDTEAFF. The variable domain in full, completed from reference TRBV28 and TRBJ1-1, reads DVKVTQSSRYLVKRTGEKVFLECVQDMDHENMFWYRQDPGLGLRLIYFSYDVKMKEKGDIPEGYSVSREKKERFSLILESASTNQTSMYLCAHRGTRDTEAFFGQGTRLTVV.